This T cell receptor (beta chain) is from a study of T cell responses to AZD1222 COVID-19 vaccine. Findings and limits, study-wide: Only after the peak T cell response were repertoires sampled.

This clone has only one observation. What it binds is not known. CDR3 length: 13 amino acids. In germline, CDR1 is MNHEY, CDR2 SMNVEV (reference sequence). V shed 7 bases and J shed 2 bases, with 11 bases lying between them. This table comes from immunoSEQ multiplex PCR, and its TCRdb copy is limited to in-frame clones, with some not included. The sample has about 210,000 clones, approximately 94% seen once. This sequence joins TRBV27 and TRBJ1-2; no definite D call. The source is an adult who received the MenACWY meningococcal vaccine as a control. This material consisted of peripheral blood, taken 28 days after the second dose of the MenACWY control vaccine. The CDR3 DNA is TGTGCCAGCAAGTTTCAACAGAACTATGGCTACACCTTC. It translates to CASKFQQNYGYTF.